This TCR beta chain originates from a study of shared clonotypes between healthy human individuals. CDR1 is SNHLY and CDR2 is FYNNEI in the germline V gene. V was trimmed by 4 bases and J by 5 bases, leaving 17 bases between them. The CDR3 has 15 amino acids. Libraries were prepared by immunoSEQ multiplex PCR; TCRdb keeps only in-frame clonotypes and omits some of them. The profile shows more than 2 million clones, approximately 96% of them singletons. CD4+ cells were split into CD45RA+ naive and CD45RA-negative memory subsets. The receptor was isolated from a man aged 18 to 29 in good health. The rearrangement uses TRBV2 and TRBJ2-5, with D tentatively TRBD2 (6 bases). Sequenced: naive CD4+ T cells sorted from blood. This sample's subset: CD45RA+ positively selected. In nucleotides, the CDR3 is TGTGCCAGCAGTGGAGAGGCTAGCGCGCTGGAGACCCAGTACTTC. It yields the protein CASSGEASALETQYF. Filled out from reference TRBV2 and TRBJ2-5, the complete variable domain reads EPEVTQTPSHQVTQMGQEVILRCVPISNHLYFYWYRQILGQKVEFLVSFYNNEISEKSEIFDDQFSVERPDGSNFTLKIRSTKLEDSAMYFCASSGEASALETQYFGPGTRLLVL.